This T cell receptor beta chain was captured by sequencing in a study of blood T cell repertoires in COVID-19. Profiled with immunoSEQ multiplex PCR; TCRdb holds only in-frame clones, not every one. The table has around 250,000 clones, about 80% seen once. The CDR3 loop spans 15 amino acids. CDR1 is MGHRA, CDR2 YSYEKL, per germline. With 0 bases removed from V and 8 bases from J, the gap between germline ends came to 13 bases. The J gene is TRBJ1-4, the V gene TRBV4-1, with D hard to call. Material for sequencing was PBMCs or T cells enriched from blood (not recorded which). The clonotype comes from a man aged 40-49 years who had recovered from COVID-19. CDR3 in DNA: TGCGCCAGCAGCCAAGATTCCGGGAGTGGGGAAAAACTGTTTTTT. Translated: CASSQDSGSGEKLFF.